This entry describes one T cell receptor (beta chain). Its antigen is not known. An even split of each subset's genomic DNA across several immunoSEQ plates was performed. Data came from immunoSEQ multiplex PCR; TCRdb stores just in-frame clones and leaves some out. This sample has some 2,500,000 clones, with roughly 90% found just once. The data were obtained in a study of shared clonotypes between healthy human individuals. Study-level points and caveats: It was observed that roughly 5.4% of naive CD4 clonotypes were shared across a few donors.

Germline lookup yields CDR1 KGHSH and CDR2 LQKENI. The V gene lost 6 bases and the J gene lost 0 bases, with 15 bases spanning the gap. This CDR3 has 16 residues. This clonotype originated in a young man in good health. Some clones in this sample may be carry-over from other donors' samples. Input material: naive CD4+ T cells from PBMCs. Subset given: CD45RA+ positively selected. V usage is TRBV18 and J usage is TRBJ1-3, with D maybe TRBD1 (6 bases). The CDR3: CASSPGVLFSGNTIYF. CDR3 coding DNA: TGTGCCAGCTCCCCAGGGGTCCTGTTCTCTGGAAACACCATATATTTT.